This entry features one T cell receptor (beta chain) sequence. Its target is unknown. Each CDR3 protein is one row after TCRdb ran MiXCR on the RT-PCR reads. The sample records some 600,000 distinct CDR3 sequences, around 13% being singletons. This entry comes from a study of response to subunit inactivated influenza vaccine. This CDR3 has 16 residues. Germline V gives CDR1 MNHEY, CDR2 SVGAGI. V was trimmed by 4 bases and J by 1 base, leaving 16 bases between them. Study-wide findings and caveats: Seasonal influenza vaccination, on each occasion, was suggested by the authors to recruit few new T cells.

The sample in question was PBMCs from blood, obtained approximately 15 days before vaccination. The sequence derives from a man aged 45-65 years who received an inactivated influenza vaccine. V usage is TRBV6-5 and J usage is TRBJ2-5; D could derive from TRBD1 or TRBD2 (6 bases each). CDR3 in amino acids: CASSSRGLPGQETQYF. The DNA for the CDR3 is TGTGCCAGCAGTTCCCGGGGGCTACCCGGCCAAGAGACCCAGTACTTC.